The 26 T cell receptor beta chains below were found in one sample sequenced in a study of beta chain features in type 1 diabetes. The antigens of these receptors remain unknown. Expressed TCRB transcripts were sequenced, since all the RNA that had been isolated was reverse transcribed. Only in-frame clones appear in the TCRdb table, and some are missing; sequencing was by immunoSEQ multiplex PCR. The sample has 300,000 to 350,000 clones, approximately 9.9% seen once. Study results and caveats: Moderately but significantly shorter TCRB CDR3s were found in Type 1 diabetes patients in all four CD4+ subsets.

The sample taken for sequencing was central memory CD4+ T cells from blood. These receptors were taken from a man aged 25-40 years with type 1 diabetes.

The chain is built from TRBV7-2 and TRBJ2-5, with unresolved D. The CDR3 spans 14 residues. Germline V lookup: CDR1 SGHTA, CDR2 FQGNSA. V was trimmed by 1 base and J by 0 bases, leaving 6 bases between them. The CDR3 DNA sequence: TGTGCCAGCAGCTTAGGTCGGTACCAAGAGACCCAGTACTTC. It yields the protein CASSLGRYQETQYF.

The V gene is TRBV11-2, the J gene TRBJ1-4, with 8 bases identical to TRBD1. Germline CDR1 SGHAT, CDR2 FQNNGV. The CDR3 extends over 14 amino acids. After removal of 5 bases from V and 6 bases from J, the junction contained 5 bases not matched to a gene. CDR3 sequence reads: CASSPGGADEKLFF. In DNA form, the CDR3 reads TGTGCCAGCAGCCCAGGGGGCGCAGATGAAAAACTGTTTTTT.

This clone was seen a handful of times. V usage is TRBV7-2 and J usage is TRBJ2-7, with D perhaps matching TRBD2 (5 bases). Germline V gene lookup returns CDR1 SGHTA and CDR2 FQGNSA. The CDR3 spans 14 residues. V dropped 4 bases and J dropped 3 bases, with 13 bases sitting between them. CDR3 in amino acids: CASSYLGDLYEQYF. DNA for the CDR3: TGTGCCAGCAGCTATCTGGGAGACCTCTACGAGCAGTACTTC.

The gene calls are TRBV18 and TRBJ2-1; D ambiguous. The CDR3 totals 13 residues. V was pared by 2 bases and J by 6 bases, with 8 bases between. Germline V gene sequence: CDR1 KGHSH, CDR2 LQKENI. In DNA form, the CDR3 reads TGTGCCAGCTCACCAACGGTGGGCAATGAGCAGTTCTTC. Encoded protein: CASSPTVGNEQFF.

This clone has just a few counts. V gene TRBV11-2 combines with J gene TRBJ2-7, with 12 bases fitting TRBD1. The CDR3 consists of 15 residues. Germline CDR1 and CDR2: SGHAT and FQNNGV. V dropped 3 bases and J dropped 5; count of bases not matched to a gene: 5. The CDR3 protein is CASSLGQGAWNEQYF. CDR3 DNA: TGTGCCAGCAGCTTGGGACAGGGGGCATGGAACGAGCAGTACTTC.

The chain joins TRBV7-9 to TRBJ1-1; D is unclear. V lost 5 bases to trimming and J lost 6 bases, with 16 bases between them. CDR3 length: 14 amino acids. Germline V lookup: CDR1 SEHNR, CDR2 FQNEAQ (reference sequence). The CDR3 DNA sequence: TGTGCCAGCAGCCAAGAGTCCACCGGGGCTGAAGCTTTCTTT. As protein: CASSQESTGAEAFF.

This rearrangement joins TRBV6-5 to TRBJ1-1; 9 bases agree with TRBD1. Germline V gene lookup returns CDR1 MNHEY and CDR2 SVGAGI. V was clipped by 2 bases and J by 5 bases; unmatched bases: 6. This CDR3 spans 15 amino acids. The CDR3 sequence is CASSYPQGAETEAFF. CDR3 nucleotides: TGTGCCAGCAGTTACCCACAGGGGGCTGAGACTGAAGCTTTCTTT.

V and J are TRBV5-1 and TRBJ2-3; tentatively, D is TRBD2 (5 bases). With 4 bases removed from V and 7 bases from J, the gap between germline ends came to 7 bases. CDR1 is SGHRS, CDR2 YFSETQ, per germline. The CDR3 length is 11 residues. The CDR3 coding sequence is TGCGCCAGCAGCGAGGGAAATACGCAGTATTTT. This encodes CASSEGNTQYF.

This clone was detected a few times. CDR3 bases: TGCGCCAGCAGCGGGACTAGCGGGGGTTGGAATGAGCAGTTCTTC. Its protein product is CASSGTSGGWNEQFF. This sequence joins TRBV5-1 and TRBJ2-1; 14 nucleotides agree with TRBD2. CDR3 length: 15 residues. The germline gives CDR1 SGHRS, CDR2 YFSETQ. The J segment lost 7 bases and the V segment lost 4 bases, leaving 4 bases of the junction unmatched.

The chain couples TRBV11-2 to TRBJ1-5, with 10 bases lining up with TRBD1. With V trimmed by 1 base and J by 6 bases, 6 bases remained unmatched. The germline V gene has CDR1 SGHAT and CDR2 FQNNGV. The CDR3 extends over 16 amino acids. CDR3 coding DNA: TGTGCCAGCAGCTTAGGCCCCGGGACAGGGGCTCAGCCCCAGCATTTT. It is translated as CASSLGPGTGAQPQHF. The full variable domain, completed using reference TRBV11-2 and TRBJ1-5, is EAGVAQSPRYKIIEKRQSVAFWCNPISGHATLYWYQQILGQGPKLLIQFQNNGVVDDSQLPKDRFSAERLKGVDSTLKIQPAKLEDSAVYLCASSLGPGTGAQPQHFGDGTRLSIL.

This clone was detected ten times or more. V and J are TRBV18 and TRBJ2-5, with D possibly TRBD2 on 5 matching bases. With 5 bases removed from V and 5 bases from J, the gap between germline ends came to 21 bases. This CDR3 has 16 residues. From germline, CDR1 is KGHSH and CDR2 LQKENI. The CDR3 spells CASSRDRGPLGETQYF. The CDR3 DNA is TGTGCCAGCTCAAGAGACCGGGGTCCCCTTGGGGAGACCCAGTACTTC.

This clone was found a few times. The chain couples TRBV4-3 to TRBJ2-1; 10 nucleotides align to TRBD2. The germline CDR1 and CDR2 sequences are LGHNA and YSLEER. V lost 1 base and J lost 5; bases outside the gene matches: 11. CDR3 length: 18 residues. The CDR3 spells CASSQVIILAGGNNEQFF. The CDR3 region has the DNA TGCGCCAGCAGCCAAGTAATAATTTTAGCGGGGGGCAACAATGAGCAGTTCTTC.

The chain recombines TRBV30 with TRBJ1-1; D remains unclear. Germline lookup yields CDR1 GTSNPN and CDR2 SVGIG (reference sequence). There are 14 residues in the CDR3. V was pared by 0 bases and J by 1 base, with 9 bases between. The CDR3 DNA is TGTGCCTGGAGTGTATCAATTGGGAACACTGAAGCTTTCTTT. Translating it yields CAWSVSIGNTEAFF.

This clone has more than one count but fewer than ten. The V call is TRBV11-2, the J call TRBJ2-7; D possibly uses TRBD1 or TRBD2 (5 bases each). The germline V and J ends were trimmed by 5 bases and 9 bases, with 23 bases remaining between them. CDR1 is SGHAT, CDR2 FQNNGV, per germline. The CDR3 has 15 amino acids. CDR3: CASSTTRDGVFLQYF. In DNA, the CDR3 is TGTGCCAGCAGCACGACACGGGACGGAGTGTTCTTGCAGTACTTC.

CDR3 DNA sequence: TGTGCCAGCAACCTCAGGGGAGCCACCGGGGAGCTGTTTTTT. Translated: CASNLRGATGELFF. The chain couples TRBV7-8 to TRBJ2-2, with D maybe TRBD1 (6 bases). The CDR3 contains 14 residues. Per the germline V gene, CDR1 is SGHVS and CDR2 is FQNEAQ. Trimming removed 7 bases at V and 4 bases at J, with 13 bases between.

The CDR3 here is CASSNYRNPNTEAFF. The CDR3 DNA follows: TGTGCCAGCAGCAATTACAGGAACCCGAACACTGAAGCTTTCTTT. The V and J genes are TRBV5-6 and TRBJ1-1, with a possible D match to TRBD1 (5 bases). Trimming took off 4 bases at V and 1 base at J, with 14 bases between the two ends. Germline V gene lookup returns CDR1 SGHDT and CDR2 YYEEEE. The CDR3 has 15 amino acids.

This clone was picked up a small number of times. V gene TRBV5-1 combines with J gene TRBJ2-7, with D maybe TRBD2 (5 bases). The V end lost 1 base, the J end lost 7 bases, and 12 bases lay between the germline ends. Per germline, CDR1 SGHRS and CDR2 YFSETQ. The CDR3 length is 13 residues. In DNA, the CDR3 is TGCGCCAGCAGCTTGAGCGGCCCTGAGGAGCAGTACTTC. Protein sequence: CASSLSGPEEQYF.

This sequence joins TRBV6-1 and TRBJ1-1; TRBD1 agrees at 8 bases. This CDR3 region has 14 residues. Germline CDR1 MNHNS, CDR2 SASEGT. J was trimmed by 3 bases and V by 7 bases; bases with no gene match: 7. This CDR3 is CASNPDRADTEAFF. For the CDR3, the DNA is TGTGCCAGCAACCCGGACAGGGCGGACACTGAAGCTTTCTTT.

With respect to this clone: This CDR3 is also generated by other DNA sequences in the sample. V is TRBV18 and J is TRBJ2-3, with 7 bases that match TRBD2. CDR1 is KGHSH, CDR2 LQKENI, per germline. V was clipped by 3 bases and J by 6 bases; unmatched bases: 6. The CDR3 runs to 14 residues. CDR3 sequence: CASSPSSGADTQYF. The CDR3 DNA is TGTGCCAGCTCACCCTCGAGCGGGGCGGATACGCAGTATTTT.

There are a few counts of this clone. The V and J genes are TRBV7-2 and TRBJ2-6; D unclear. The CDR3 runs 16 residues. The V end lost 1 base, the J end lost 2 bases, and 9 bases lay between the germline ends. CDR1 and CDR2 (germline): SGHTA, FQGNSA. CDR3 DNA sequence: TGTGCCAGCAGCTTAGATCGAATGCCTGGGGCCAACGTCCTGACTTTC. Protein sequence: CASSLDRMPGANVLTF.

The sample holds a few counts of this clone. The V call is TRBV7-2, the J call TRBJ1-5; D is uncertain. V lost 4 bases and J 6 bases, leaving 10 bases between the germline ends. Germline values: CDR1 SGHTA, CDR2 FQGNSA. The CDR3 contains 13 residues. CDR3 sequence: CASSSKSGQPQHF. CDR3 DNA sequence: TGTGCCAGCAGCTCCAAATCGGGTCAGCCCCAGCATTTT.

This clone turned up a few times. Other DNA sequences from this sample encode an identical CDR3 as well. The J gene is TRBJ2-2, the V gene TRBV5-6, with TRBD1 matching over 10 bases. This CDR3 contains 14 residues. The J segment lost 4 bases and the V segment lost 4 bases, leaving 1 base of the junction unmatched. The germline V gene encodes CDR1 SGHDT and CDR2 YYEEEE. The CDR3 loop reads CASSRDRGTGELFF. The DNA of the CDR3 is TGTGCCAGCAGCCGGGACAGGGGCACCGGGGAGCTGTTTTTT. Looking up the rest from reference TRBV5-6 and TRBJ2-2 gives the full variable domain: DAGVTQSPTHLIKTRGQQVTLRCSPKSGHDTVSWYQQALGQGPQFIFQYYEEEERQRGNFPDRFSGHQFPNYSSELNVNALLLGDSALYLCASSRDRGTGELFFGEGSRLTVL.

DNA of the CDR3: TGTGCCAGCAGCGTAGCTACGGGACTAGCGCCACCGTCTACGCAGTATTTT. Translated, it gives CASSVATGLAPPSTQYF. The rearrangement uses TRBV9 and TRBJ2-3; 10 bases agree with TRBD2. The germline gives CDR1 SGDLS, CDR2 YYNGEE. The length of the CDR3 is 17 residues. V lost 0 bases and J lost 8; bases outside the gene matches: 12.

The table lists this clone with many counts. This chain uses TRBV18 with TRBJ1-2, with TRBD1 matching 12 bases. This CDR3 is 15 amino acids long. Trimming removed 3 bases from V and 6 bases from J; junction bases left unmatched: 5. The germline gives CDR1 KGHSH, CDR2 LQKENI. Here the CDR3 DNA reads TGTGCCAGCTCACCTCCGGGACAGGGGGCCCATGGCTACACCTTC. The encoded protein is CASSPPGQGAHGYTF.

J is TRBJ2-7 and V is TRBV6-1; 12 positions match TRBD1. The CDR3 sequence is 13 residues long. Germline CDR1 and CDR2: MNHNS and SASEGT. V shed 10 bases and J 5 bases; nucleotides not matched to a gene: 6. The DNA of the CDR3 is TGTGCCACGTCCGGGACAGGGGGCAACGAGCAGTACTTC. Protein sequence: CATSGTGGNEQYF.

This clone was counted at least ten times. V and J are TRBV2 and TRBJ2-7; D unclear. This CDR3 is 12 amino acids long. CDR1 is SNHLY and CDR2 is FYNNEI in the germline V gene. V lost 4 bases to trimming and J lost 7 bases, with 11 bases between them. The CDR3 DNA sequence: TGTGCCAGCAGTGTCACCCCGAAAGAGCAGTACTTC. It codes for CASSVTPKEQYF. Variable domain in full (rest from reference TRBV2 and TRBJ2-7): EPEVTQTPSHQVTQMGQEVILRCVPISNHLYFYWYRQILGQKVEFLVSFYNNEISEKSEIFDDQFSVERPDGSNFTLKIRSTKLEDSAMYFCASSVTPKEQYFGPGTRLTVT.